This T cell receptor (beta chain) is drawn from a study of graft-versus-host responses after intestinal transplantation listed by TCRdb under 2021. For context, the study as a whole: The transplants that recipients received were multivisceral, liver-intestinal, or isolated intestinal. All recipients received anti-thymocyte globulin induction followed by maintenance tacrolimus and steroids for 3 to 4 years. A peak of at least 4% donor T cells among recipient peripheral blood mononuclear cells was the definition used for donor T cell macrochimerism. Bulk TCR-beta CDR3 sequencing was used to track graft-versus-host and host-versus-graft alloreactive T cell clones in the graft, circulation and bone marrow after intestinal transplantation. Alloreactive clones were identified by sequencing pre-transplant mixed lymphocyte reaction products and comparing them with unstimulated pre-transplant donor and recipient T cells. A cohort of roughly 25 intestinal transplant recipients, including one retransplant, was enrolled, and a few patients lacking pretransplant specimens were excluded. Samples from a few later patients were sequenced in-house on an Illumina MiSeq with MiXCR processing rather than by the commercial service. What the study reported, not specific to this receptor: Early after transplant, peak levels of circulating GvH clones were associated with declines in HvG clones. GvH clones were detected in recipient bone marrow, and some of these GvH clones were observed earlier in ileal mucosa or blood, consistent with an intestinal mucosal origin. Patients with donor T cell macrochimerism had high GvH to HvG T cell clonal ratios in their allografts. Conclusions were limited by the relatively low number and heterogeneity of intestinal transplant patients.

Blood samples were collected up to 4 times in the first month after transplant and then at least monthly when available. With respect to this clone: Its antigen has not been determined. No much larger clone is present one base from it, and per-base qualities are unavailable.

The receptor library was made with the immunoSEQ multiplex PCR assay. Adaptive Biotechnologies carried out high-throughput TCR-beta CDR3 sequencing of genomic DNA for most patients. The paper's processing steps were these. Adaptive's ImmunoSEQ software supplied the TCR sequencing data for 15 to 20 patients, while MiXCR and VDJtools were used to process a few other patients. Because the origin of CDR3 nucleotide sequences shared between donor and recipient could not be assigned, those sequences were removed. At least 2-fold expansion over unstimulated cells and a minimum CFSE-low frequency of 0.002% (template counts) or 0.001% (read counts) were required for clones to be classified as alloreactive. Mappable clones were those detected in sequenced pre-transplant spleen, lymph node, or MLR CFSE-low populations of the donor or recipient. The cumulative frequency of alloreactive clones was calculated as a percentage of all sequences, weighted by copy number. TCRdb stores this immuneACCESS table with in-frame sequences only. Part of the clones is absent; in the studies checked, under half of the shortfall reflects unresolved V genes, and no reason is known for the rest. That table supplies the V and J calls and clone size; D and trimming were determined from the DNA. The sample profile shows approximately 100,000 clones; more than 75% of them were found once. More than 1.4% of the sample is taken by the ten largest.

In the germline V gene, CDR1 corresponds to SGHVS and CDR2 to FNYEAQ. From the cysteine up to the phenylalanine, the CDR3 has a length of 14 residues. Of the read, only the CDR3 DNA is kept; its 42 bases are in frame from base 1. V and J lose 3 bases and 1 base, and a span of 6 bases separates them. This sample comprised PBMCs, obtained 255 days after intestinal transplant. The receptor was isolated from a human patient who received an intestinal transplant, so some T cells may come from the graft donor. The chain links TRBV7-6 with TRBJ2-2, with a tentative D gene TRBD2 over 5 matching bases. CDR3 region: CASSFRGNTGELFF. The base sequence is TGTGCCAGCAGCTTTCGGGGGAACACCGGGGAGCTGTTTTTT.